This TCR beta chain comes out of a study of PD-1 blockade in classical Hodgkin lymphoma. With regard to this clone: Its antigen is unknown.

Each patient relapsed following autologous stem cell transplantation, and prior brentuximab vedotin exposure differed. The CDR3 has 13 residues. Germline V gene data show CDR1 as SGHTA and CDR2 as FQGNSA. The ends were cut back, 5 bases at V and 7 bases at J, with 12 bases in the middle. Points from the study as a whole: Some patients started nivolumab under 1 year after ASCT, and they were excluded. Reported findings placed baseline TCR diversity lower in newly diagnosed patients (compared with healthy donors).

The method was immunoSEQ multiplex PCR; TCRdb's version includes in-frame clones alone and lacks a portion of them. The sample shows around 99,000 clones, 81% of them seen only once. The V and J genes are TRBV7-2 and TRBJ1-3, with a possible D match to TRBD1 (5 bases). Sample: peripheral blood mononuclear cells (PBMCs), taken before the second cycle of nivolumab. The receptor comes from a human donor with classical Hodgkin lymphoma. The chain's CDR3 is CASSRTEGNTIYF. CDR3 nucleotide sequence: TGTGCCAGCAGCCGCACCGAGGGGAACACCATATATTTT.